A single T cell receptor (beta chain) is shown here with its context. This CDR3 has 14 amino acids. The germline gives CDR1 MNHEY, CDR2 SMNVEV (reference sequence). The V segment lost 6 bases and the J segment 4 bases; nucleotides outside the gene matches: 4. Assay used: immunoSEQ multiplex PCR; TCRdb lists only in-frame clones, some missing. The sample gives tens of thousands of clones, around 89% of which show up once; over 0.95% is in the top ten. The record originates from a study of blood T cell repertoires in COVID-19. What was sequenced was peripheral blood. This TCR derives from a woman in her fifties or sixties with acute or convalescent COVID-19. The chain couples TRBV27 to TRBJ1-4; 8 nucleotides align to TRBD1. The DNA for the CDR3 is TGTGCCAGCAGCGGACAGGGAGATAATGAAAAACTGTTTTTT. Translation gives CASSGQGDNEKLFF.